Here is one TCR beta chain with its context. This clone was observed once. The specificity of this receptor is unknown. Nothing much larger sits one base from this clone, and base qualities are not available. This record comes from a study of long-term antiretroviral therapy in people with HIV (dated 2022 in TCRdb). Background for the entire study: The earliest samples were collected approximately a decade before the 2015 WHO recommendation for immediate ART, a period when ART was typically delayed until CD4 counts fell. Whether ART initiation and durable HIV suppression were associated with changes in peripheral blood TRB repertoire composition and diversity was tested in a retrospective serial study. No cross-contamination during QIAcube processing turned up in test extractions that ran a monoclonal T-cell line alongside 33 polyclonal samples. Of the approximately 28 participants with HIV, some 12 were female. The cohort contributed about 200 cryopreserved PBMC samples from 30 adults with confirmed HIV infection, collected serially over a mean of roughly 6 years (range 1-12).

Inclusion was restricted to participants for whom at least one PBMC sample before ART initiation and at least two post-ART samples were available. Every participant with HIV received treatment in the United States of America. Before DNA extraction, cryopreserved samples containing roughly 0.9-11 million PBMC were thawed and washed. At the time of the earliest PBMC sample, participants with HIV were aged between roughly 20 and 55 years. PBMC samples were contributed by each participant from 1-4 timepoints before ART initiation and 2-8 timepoints after ART initiation, with a median of 7 samples. Serial HIV viral load, CD4+ T-cell count, ART history and demographic data were obtained for every participant. Using a Qiagen kit on a QIAcube, genomic DNA was extracted from unsorted PBMC, with samples processed in batches of 12. The CDR3 numbers 12 residues from cysteine through phenylalanine. Only the CDR3 portion is preserved as DNA: 36 bases, with reading frame beginning at the first base. The germline V gene specifies KGHSH as CDR1 and LQKENI as CDR2. V lost 4 bases and J lost 6 bases; the stretch between them is 10 bases long.

Paper-wide results and their limitations: The samples span the years 2004 to 2017, and the ART regimens used at that time may not be as effective as current regimens. Because PBMC availability was limited, only the TCR beta chain was sequenced, with no alpha chain pairing. Expanded TRB clones identified before ART initiation dominated the repertoire at all time points, although this dominance fluctuated and declined in many PLHIV after ART. ART initiation was associated with a significant increase in TRB diversity, but diversity stayed significantly below transplant donor controls even after long-term ART. Because pre-ART samples had limited cell numbers, profiling was done on unsorted PBMC rather than on sorted CD4+ and CD8+ T cells. No data were available on ART adherence, viral resistance or therapy changes, limiting inferences about post-ART repertoire changes. HIV repertoires had narrower CDR3 length ranges than controls, and the network structure suggested an antigen-experienced repertoire that shifted only slightly toward naive after ART.

The immunoSEQ hsTCRB v3.0 assay was used at survey level resolution for TRB variable region sequencing. TRB sequencing targeted a depth of about 40,000-55,000 T-cell genomes per sample. Pooled TRB libraries were sequenced on an Illumina MiSeq with a v3 150-cycle kit. The paper's processing steps were these. Repertoire analysis was performed in R inside a reproducible Nextflow workflow that covered QC, data transformation and analysis. LymphoSeq2, an R package for AIRR-Seq data exploration, was used to implement custom analyses. After excluding a few samples that yielded fewer than 5000 total TRB sequences, 150 to 200 HIV repertoires remained for analysis. Of the roughly 190 retained HIV repertoires, about 60 were collected before and about 130 after ART initiation. Repertoires were downsampled to 5000 TRB nucleotide sequences, with summary statistics averaged over 100 downsampling iterations. Only TRB sequences with CDR3 regions of at least seven amino acids were retained for analysis. Diversity was assessed using a clonality score derived from Shannon entropy and using the Gini coefficient. In the repertoire networks, any two of the top 5000 CDR3 amino acid sequences were linked whenever the two sequences differed by an edit distance of one. For TRB CDR3 amino acid sequences, antigen specificity groups and MHC restriction were predicted with GLIPH2. To flag known associations with CMV, EBV, HIV or tissue antigens, CDR3 amino acid sequences were compared against VDJdb and McPAS-TCR. Pre-ART, post-ART and control groups were compared with Wilcoxon signed-rank tests and Holm-Bonferroni correction. TCRdb retrieved this table from immuneACCESS and kept in-frame rearrangements only. Not all clones are present; in checked studies, unresolved V genes account for under half, and no reason is known for the remainder. V and J calls plus clone size are reproduced from that table; the DNA served to infer D and trimming. The sample table lists approximately 26,000 clones, approximately 78% of them with a count of one. 13% to 15% of the sample rests with the top ten.

The sequence is built from TRBV18 and TRBJ2-7; no D gene can be assigned with confidence. The sequence was collected from a man aged 45-65 years with HIV. The sample in question was unsorted PBMCs, obtained 2.9 years after starting antiretroviral therapy. The CDR3 corresponds to CASSLNPLEQYF. The DNA sequence is TGTGCCAGCTCACTCAATCCCCTCGAGCAGTACTTC.